Sequencing of this T cell receptor (beta chain) was carried out in a study of shared clonotypes between healthy human individuals. Across the study: The study drew on two women and a few men aged 18 to 49 as donors. Overall study findings and caveats: Non-shared clonotypes had lower generation probabilities than clonotypes shared by all four sorted-subset donors.

All of the donors resided in Nashville, Tennessee, and each was a Caucasian adult. Sorted subsets were amplified in replicate PCRs using 200 ng DNA, about 30,000 T cell genomes. This table comes from immunoSEQ multiplex PCR, and its TCRdb copy is limited to in-frame clones, with some not included. In the table there are some 2.1 million clones, 85% to 95% of which are singletons. Comment on this clone: Its cognate antigen is unknown.

Germline V CDR1 and CDR2: MNHNS, SASEGT. The CDR3 has 14 residues. V was shortened by 7 bases and J by 0 bases, with 9 bases between the two germline ends. The source material was naive CD4+ T cells sorted from blood. The subset denotes: CD45RA+ positively selected. The chain employs TRBV6-1 and TRBJ2-2; D is uncertain. The sequence came from a man between 18 and 35 years old in good health. The CDR3 nucleotides are TGTGCCAGCAAGAGCACCACGAACACCGGGGAGCTGTTTTTT. Amino acid sequence: CASKSTTNTGELFF.